These T cell receptor beta chains were read from a single sample in a study of blood T cell repertoires in COVID-19. The protocol was immunoSEQ multiplex PCR, while the TCRdb copy is restricted to in-frame clones and leaves out a portion. This sample has around 260,000 clones, with just over 90% found just once. The sample comprised peripheral blood. These TCRs come from a woman aged 25 to 39 with COVID-19, enrolled during active disease. The CDR3 runs from the conserved cysteine through the conserved F or W. D genes are given only for firm matches. Clone size is not always given. Where it is, it says once, few, many or a class for expanded clones.

J	D	V	size	CDR3	DNA
TRBJ1-6	-	TRBV10-3	-	CAISESGGKDSPLHF	TGTGCCATCAGTGAGTCCGGGGGTAAGGATTCACCCCTCCACTTT
TRBJ2-2	-	TRBV7-2	few	CASSLGRGLRTGELFF	TGTGCCAGCAGCTTAGGTCGGGGGTTGCGAACCGGGGAGCTGTTTTTT
TRBJ1-2	-	TRBV11-2	-	CASSYLQSINGGYTF	TGTGCCAGCAGCTACCTACAGAGTATAAACGGTGGCTACACCTTC
TRBJ2-1	TRBD2	TRBV19	-	CASRKGLAGSLSYNEQFF	TGTGCCAGTAGGAAGGGACTAGCGGGAAGCCTCTCCTACAATGAGCAGTTCTTC
TRBJ2-2	TRBD1	TRBV11-3	-	CASSPGQGRAGELFF	TGTGCCAGCAGCCCGGGACAGGGTAGGGCCGGGGAGCTGTTTTTT
TRBJ2-1	TRBD2	TRBV5-5	-	CASTFLAGGSYNEQFF	TGTGCCAGCACGTTCTTAGCGGGAGGTTCCTACAATGAGCAGTTCTTC
TRBJ1-2	-	TRBV5-4	once	CASSLGTASRIGYTF	TGTGCCAGCAGCTTGGGTACAGCATCAAGGATCGGCTACACCTTC
TRBJ2-1	-	TRBV2	once	CASSDGPGAGNEQFF	TGTGCCAGCAGTGATGGGCCGGGAGCCGGCAATGAGCAGTTCTTC
TRBJ2-5	TRBD2	TRBV18	-	CASSPSGVAQETQYF	TGTGCCAGCTCACCGAGCGGGGTAGCTCAAGAGACCCAGTACTTC
TRBJ2-1	TRBD2	TRBV5-1	-	CASSYGRFSYNEQFF	TGCGCCAGCAGCTACGGGAGGTTCTCCTACAATGAGCAGTTCTTC
TRBJ2-1	TRBD2	TRBV13	-	CASSLGLAGEQFF	TGTGCCAGCAGCTTAGGACTAGCGGGTGAGCAGTTCTTC
TRBJ2-7	TRBD2	TRBV5-1	-	CASSPNGLAGGRNYEQYF	TGCGCCAGCAGCCCTAACGGACTAGCGGGAGGAAGGAACTACGAGCAGTACTTC
TRBJ1-1	TRBD1	TRBV19	-	CASSPDRARDTEAFF	TGTGCCAGTAGTCCCGACAGGGCCCGGGACACTGAAGCTTTCTTT
TRBJ1-4	TRBD1	TRBV6-5	-	CASRLDRGNEKLFF	TGTGCCAGCAGGCTGGACAGGGGGAATGAAAAACTGTTTTTT
TRBJ1-2	-	TRBV19	-	CASRPGTPQAYGYTF	TGTGCCAGTAGACCCGGGACACCCCAGGCGTATGGCTACACCTTC
TRBJ1-2	TRBD1	TRBV30	-	CACGDRAGYTF	TGTGCCTGTGGGGACAGGGCTGGCTACACCTTC
TRBJ1-1	-	TRBV5-4	-	CASSPRVGGNTEAFF	TGTGCCAGCAGCCCCCGTGTAGGGGGGAACACTGAAGCTTTCTTT
TRBJ1-5	TRBD1	TRBV2	-	CASNTGTGGTGNQPQHF	TGTGCCAGCAATACCGGGACAGGGGGCACGGGTAATCAGCCCCAGCATTTT
TRBJ1-6	-	TRBV10-3	few	CAISVGGDSYNSPLHF	TGTGCCATCAGTGTGGGGGGGGACTCCTATAATTCACCCCTCCACTTT
TRBJ1-2	-	TRBV3-1/TRBV3-2	-	CASSQEGTRGGYTF	TGTGCCAGCAGCCAAGAAGGAACTCGAGGGGGCTACACCTTC
TRBJ2-7	TRBD2	TRBV19	few	CASSATSGGYEQYF	TGTGCCAGTAGTGCCACATCGGGGGGCTACGAGCAGTACTTC
TRBJ2-5	-	TRBV7-9	-	CASSRDTAAVGTQYF	TGTGCCAGCAGCCGAGACACGGCAGCCGTGGGGACCCAGTACTTC
TRBJ2-7	TRBD2	TRBV19	-	CASSSGLTYEQYF	TGTGCCAGTAGTTCGGGACTAACCTACGAGCAGTACTTC
TRBJ2-7	-	TRBV20-1	once	CSASRLGEGYEQYF	TGCAGTGCTAGTCGGCTAGGGGAAGGCTACGAGCAGTACTTC
TRBJ2-2	TRBD1	TRBV5-1	-	CASSSGTANTGELFF	TGCGCCAGCAGCTCCGGGACAGCGAACACCGGGGAGCTGTTTTTT
TRBJ1-2	TRBD1	TRBV13	-	CASSLGGGTGSGYTF	TGTGCCAGCAGCTTAGGCGGGGGGACAGGGAGTGGCTACACCTTC
TRBJ1-2	TRBD1	TRBV19	-	CASSIPSGQTIPYGYTF	TGTGCCAGTAGTATTCCGTCGGGACAGACAATCCCCTATGGCTACACCTTC
TRBJ1-3	-	TRBV7-9	once	CASSLAVGPGNTIYF	TGTGCCAGCAGCTTAGCTGTGGGGCCGGGAAACACCATATATTTT
TRBJ2-7	-	TRBV15	-	CATSRGQGPKVPIF	TGTGCCACCAGCAGAGGTCAGGGGCCCAAGGTCCCAATCTTC